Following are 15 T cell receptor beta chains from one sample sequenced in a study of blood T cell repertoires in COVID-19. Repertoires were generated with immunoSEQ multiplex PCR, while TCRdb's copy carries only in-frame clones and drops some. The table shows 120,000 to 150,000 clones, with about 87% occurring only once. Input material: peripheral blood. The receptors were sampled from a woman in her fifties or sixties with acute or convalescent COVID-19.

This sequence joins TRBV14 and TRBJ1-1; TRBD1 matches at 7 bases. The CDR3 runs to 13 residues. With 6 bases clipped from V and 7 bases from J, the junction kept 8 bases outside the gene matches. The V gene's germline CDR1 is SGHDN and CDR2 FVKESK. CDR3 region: CASSTRQGGEAFF. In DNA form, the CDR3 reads TGTGCCAGCAGTACCAGACAGGGTGGTGAAGCTTTCTTT.

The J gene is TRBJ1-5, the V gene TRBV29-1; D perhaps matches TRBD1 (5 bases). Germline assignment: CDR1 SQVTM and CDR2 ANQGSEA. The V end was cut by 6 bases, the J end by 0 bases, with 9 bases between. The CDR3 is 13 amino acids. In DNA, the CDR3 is TGCAGCGTCTTGACAGTTAGCAATCAGCCCCAGCATTTT. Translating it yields CSVLTVSNQPQHF.

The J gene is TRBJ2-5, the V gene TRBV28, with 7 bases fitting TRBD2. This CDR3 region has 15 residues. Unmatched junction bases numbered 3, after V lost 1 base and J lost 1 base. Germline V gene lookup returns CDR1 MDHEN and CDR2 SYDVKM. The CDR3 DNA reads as TGTGCCAGCAGTTTATTATTAGCGGGCCAAGAGACCCAGTACTTC. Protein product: CASSLLLAGQETQYF.

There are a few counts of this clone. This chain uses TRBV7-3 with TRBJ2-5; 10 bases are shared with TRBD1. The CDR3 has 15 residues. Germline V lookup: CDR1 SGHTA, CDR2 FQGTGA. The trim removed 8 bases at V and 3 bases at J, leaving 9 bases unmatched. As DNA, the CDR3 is TGTGCCAGCGGGAGGGGACAGGGGTTGGAAGAGACCCAGTACTTC. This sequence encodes CASGRGQGLEETQYF.

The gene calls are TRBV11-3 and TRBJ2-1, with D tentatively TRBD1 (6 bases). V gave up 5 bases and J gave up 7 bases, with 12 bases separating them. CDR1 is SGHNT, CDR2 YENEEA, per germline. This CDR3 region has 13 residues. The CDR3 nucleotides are TGTGCCAGCAGCACAGGGATGGAAAATGAGCAGTTCTTC. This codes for CASSTGMENEQFF.

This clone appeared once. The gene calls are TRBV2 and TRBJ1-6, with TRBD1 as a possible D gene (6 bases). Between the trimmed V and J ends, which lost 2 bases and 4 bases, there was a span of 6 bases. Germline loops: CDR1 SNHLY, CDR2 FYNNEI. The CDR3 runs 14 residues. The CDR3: CASSETGYNSPLHF. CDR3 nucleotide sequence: TGTGCCAGCAGTGAAACAGGGTATAATTCACCCCTCCACTTT. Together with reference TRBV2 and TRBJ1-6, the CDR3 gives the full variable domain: EPEVTQTPSHQVTQMGQEVILRCVPISNHLYFYWYRQILGQKVEFLVSFYNNEISEKSEIFDDQFSVERPDGSNFTLKIRSTKLEDSAMYFCASSETGYNSPLHFGNGTRLTVT.

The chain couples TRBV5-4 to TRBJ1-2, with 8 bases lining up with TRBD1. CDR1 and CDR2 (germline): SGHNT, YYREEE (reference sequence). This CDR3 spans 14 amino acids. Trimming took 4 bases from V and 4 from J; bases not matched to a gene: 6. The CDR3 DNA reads TGTGCCAGCAGCCTTTCGGACAGGGTCTATGGCTACACCTTC. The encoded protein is CASSLSDRVYGYTF.

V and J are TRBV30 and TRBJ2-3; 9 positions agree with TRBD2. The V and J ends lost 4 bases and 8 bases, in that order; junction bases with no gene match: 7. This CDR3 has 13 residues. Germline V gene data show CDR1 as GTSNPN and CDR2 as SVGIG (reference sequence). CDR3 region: CAWNGGGAATQYF. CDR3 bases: TGTGCCTGGAATGGCGGGGGGGCAGCTACGCAGTATTTT.

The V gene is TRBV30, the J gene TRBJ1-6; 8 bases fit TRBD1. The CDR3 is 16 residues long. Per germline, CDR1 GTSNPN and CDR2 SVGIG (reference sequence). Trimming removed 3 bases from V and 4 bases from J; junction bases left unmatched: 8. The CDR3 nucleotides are TGTGCCTGGAGAGGACAGGGTTCCCTATATAATTCACCCCTCCACTTT. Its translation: CAWRGQGSLYNSPLHF. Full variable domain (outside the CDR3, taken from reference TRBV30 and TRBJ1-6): SQTIHQWPATLVQPVGSPLSLECTVEGTSNPNLYWYRQAAGRGLQLLFYSVGIGQISSEVPQNLSASRPQDRQFILSSKKLLLSDSGFYLCAWRGQGSLYNSPLHFGNGTRLTVT.

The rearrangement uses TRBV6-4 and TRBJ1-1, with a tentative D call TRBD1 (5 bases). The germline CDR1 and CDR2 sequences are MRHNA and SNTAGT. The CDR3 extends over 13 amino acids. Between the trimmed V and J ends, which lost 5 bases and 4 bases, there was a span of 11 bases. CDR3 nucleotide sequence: TGTGCCAGCAGTCAGGGAATGCGCACTGAAGCTTTCTTT. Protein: CASSQGMRTEAFF.

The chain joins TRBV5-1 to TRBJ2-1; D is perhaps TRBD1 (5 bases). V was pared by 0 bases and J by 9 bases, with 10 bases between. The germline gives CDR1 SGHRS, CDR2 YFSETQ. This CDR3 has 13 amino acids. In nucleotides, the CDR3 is TGCGCCAGCAGCTTGGAAGGGGTTGGTGAGCAGTTCTTC. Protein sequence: CASSLEGVGEQFF.

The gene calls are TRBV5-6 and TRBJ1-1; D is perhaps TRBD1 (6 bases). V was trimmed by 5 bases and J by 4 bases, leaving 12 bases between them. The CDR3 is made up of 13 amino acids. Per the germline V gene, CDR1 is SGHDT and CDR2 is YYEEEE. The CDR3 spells CASSPGGPTEAFF. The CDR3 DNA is TGTGCCAGCAGTCCCGGGGGGCCCACTGAAGCTTTCTTT.

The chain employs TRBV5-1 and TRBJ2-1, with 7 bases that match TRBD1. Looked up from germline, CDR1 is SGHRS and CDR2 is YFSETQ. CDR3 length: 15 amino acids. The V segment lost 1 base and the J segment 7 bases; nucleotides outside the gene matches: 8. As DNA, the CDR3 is TGCGCCAGCAGCTTGCAGGGGGAAAGGAGGAATGAGCAGTTCTTC. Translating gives CASSLQGERRNEQFF.

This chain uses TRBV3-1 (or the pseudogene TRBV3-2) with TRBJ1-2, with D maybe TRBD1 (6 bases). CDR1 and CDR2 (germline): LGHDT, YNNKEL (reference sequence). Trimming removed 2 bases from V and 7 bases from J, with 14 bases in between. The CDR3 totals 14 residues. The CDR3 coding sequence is TGTGCCAGCAGCCAAAAGGGGGGGCGAAGTGGCTACACCTTC. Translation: CASSQKGGRSGYTF.

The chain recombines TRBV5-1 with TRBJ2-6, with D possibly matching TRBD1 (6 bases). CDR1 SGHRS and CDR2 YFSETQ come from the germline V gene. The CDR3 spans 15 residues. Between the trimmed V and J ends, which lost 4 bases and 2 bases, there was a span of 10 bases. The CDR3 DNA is TGCGCCAGCAGCACCACAGGGACTGGGGCCAACGTCCTGACTTTC. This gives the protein CASSTTGTGANVLTF.